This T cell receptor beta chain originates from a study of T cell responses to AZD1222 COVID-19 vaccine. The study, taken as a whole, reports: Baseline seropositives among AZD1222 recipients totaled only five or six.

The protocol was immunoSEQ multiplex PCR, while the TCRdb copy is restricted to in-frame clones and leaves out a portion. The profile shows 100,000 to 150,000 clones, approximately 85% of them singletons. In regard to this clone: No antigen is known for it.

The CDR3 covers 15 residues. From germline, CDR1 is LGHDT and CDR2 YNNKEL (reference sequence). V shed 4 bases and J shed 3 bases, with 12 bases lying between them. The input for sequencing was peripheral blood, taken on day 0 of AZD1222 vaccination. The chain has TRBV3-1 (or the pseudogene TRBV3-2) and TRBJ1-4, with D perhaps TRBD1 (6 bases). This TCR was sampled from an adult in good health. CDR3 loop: CASSRKQGPNEKLFF. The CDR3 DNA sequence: TGTGCCAGCAGCCGAAAACAGGGCCCTAATGAAAAACTGTTTTTT.